One sample yielded the 5 T cell receptor beta chains listed below, sequenced in a study of T cell responses to AZD1222 COVID-19 vaccine. The repertoire was sequenced with immunoSEQ multiplex PCR; TCRdb's copy has only in-frame clones and lacks some. There are roughly 100,000 clones in the sample; about 88% occur only once, and 13% lies in the top ten. Here the sequenced sample was peripheral blood, taken on day 0 of AZD1222 vaccination. All receptors derive from an adult in good health.

The chain carries TRBV7-2 and TRBJ1-4; D unclear. V lost 1 base to trimming and J lost 6 bases, with 9 bases between them. The V gene's germline CDR1 is SGHTA and CDR2 FQGNSA. This CDR3 has 14 amino acids. CDR3 DNA sequence: TGTGCCAGCAGCTTAGGGCCCGCAGATGAAAAACTGTTTTTT. Amino acid sequence: CASSLGPADEKLFF.

The chain is built from TRBV7-2 and TRBJ2-1; TRBD2 might be the D (7 bases). The CDR3 consists of 16 residues. V shed 2 bases and J shed 0 bases, with 11 bases lying between them. The germline V gene has CDR1 SGHTA and CDR2 FQGNSA. CDR3 residues: CASSLLGGASYNEQFF. CDR3 bases: TGTGCCAGCAGCTTACTTGGGGGGGCCTCCTACAATGAGCAGTTCTTC.

This clone has a single count. V usage is TRBV11-3 and J usage is TRBJ1-1; D unresolved. V lost 5 bases to trimming and J lost 8 bases, with 15 bases between them. This CDR3 comprises 13 residues. Per germline, CDR1 SGHNT and CDR2 YENEEA. The CDR3 spells CASSLSLEGEAFF. CDR3 DNA sequence: TGTGCCAGCAGCCTTAGCTTAGAGGGAGAAGCTTTCTTT.

This clone was recorded once. V is TRBV24-1 and J is TRBJ1-1, with D possibly TRBD1 on 6 matching bases. The germline CDR1 and CDR2 sequences are KGHDR and SFDVKD. Trimming pared 9 bases from V and 6 bases from J, leaving 10 bases between. The CDR3 is 11 amino acids. CDR3 nucleotides: TGTGCCACCCCACAGGGTCCTGAAGCTTTCTTT. Residues: CATPQGPEAFF.

The genes are TRBV6-5 and TRBJ2-1, with 8 bases aligning to TRBD2. The CDR3 totals 16 residues. Germline V gives CDR1 MNHEY, CDR2 SVGAGI. The V gene end was trimmed by 4 bases and the J gene end by 1 base; junction bases not matched to a gene: 6. CDR3 loop: CASSSSTSGSYNEQFF. Here the CDR3 DNA reads TGTGCCAGCAGTTCTTCAACTAGCGGTTCCTACAATGAGCAGTTCTTC.